The present TCR beta chain was sequenced within a study of T cell responses to AZD1222 COVID-19 vaccine. Clones were read by immunoSEQ multiplex PCR, and TCRdb kept only the in-frame ones, dropping some. The repertoire includes 150,000 or so clones, around 92% of them detected once, and approximately 0.97% sits in the top ten. Germline V gene sequence: CDR1 LNHDA, CDR2 SQIVND (reference sequence). The CDR3 covers 15 residues. The ends were cut back, 5 bases at V and 9 bases at J, with 20 bases in the middle. The starting material was peripheral blood, obtained on day 0 of AZD1222 vaccination. This sequence joins TRBV19 and TRBJ1-5; tentative D call: TRBD1 (5 bases). The TCR comes from an adult in good health. The CDR3 DNA is TGTGCCAGTAGTCAACCGGCGCAGTGGGGCGGGCCCCAGCATTTT. Translation: CASSQPAQWGGPQHF. Filled out from reference TRBV19 and TRBJ1-5, the complete variable domain reads DGGITQSPKYLFRKEGQNVTLSCEQNLNHDAMYWYRQDPGQGLRLIYYSQIVNDFQKGDIAEGYSVSREKKESFPLTVTSAQKNPTAFYLCASSQPAQWGGPQHFGDGTRLSIL.